This TCR beta chain originates from a study of tumor-infiltrating lymphocytes in primary liver carcinoma. On the study more broadly: The patients comprised men and women between the ages of 30 and 69 years.

Alongside blood RNA obtained from unsorted whole blood, germline DNA was also extracted. Reverse transcription of about 0.5 ug total RNA with a constant-region primer produced TCR beta cDNA. TCR beta libraries came from three nested multiplex PCR rounds using slightly modified ARM-PCR. A C-beta reverse primer was combined with TRBV1-TRBV30 forward primers in the first two PCR rounds, and each round had around 10 cycles. TCRdb ran MiXCR on the multiplex PCR reads and lists one entry per CDR3 protein. The sample carries some 320,000 distinct CDR3 sequences, about 62% recorded once. In regard to this clonotype: Antigen: not known. A junction boundary mismatches the germline segment, possibly from a read error.

Germline V gene data show CDR1 as MNHEY and CDR2 as SVGAGI. This CDR3 has 15 residues. Study conclusions and caveats: The 250 largest clones made up significantly more of tumor than blood repertoires (p = 0.039). Among the pair types, tumor region pairs showed more overlap than tumor-adjacent and tumor-blood pairs.

Material for sequencing was peripheral blood. This sequence joins TRBV6-5 and TRBJ2-3, with 11 bases fitting TRBD2. This clonotype was sampled from a middle-aged man with primary liver carcinoma and hepatitis B virus infection. The CDR3 nucleotides read TGTGCCAGCAGGCCCGGACTAGCGGGCACAGATACGCGGTATTTT. This encodes CASRPGLAGTDTRYF.